Below are 3 T cell receptor beta chains sequenced from a single sample in a study of blood T cell repertoires in COVID-19 (dated by TCRdb to 2018 to 2020). Library construction relied on the immunoSEQ multiplex PCR assay. The clones in this table, taken by TCRdb from immuneACCESS, are in-frame only. Not every clone is retained; where verified, under half of the shortfall comes from an unresolved V gene, and the cause of the rest is unknown. Present in this sample are some 180,000 clones, approximately 79% of which were seen just once. The ten biggest clones cover roughly 14% of the sample. The sequencing sample was made of peripheral blood. The receptors derive from a man in his forties or fifties who had recovered from COVID-19.

The chain uses TRBV19 and TRBJ2-3, with 10 nucleotides matching TRBD1. Germline assignment: CDR1 LNHDA and CDR2 SQIVND (reference sequence). The CDR3 has 15 residues. V was pared by 5 bases and J by 5 bases, with 7 bases of the junction left unmatched. The CDR3 region is CASSLTGGYGDTQYF. CDR3 bases: TGTGCCAGTAGTCTGACAGGGGGCTATGGAGATACGCAGTATTTT.

This clone was observed a single time. CDR3 residues: CASSFQRDYEQYF. Written as DNA, the CDR3 is TGTGCCAGCAGCTTCCAGCGGGATTACGAGCAGTACTTC. This chain links TRBV7-2 with TRBJ2-7; 7 positions match TRBD2. Trimming took 3 bases from V and 4 from J; bases not matched to a gene: 3. CDR1 SGHTA and CDR2 FQGNSA come from the germline V gene. This CDR3 contains 13 residues.

The chain employs TRBV28 and TRBJ2-7; D is uncertain. The CDR3 extends over 13 amino acids. In germline, CDR1 is MDHEN, CDR2 SYDVKM. Trimming took off 7 bases at V and 2 bases at J, with 12 bases between the two ends. The CDR3 loop reads CASTKTRPYEQYF. The CDR3 DNA sequence: TGTGCCAGCACCAAGACACGGCCCTACGAGCAGTACTTC.